The sequence of this TCR beta chain was determined in a study of T cell changes during pregnancy in multiple sclerosis. V lost 2 bases and J lost 1, with 11 bases in between. CDR3 length: 15 amino acids. Germline loops: CDR1 KGHSH, CDR2 LQKENI. Produced via immunoSEQ multiplex PCR; TCRdb's table is partial and in-frame only. The sample lists tens of thousands of clones, 90% to 95% occurring once. This chain joins TRBV18 and TRBJ2-5; a possible D gene is TRBD2 (6 bases). This sequence originates from a female donor in good health, enrolled as a control in a pregnancy study. Sample: peripheral blood, taken after pregnancy. The CDR3 DNA sequence: TGTGCCAGCTCACCAATGGGACTGCCCCAAGAGACCCAGTACTTC. It encodes CASSPMGLPQETQYF.